These 30 T cell receptor beta chains share one sample of origin, sequenced in a study of T cell changes during pregnancy in multiple sclerosis. Here immunoSEQ multiplex PCR was the method, and the copy in TCRdb shows in-frame clones only, minus some. The table lists approximately 100,000 clones, 90% to 95% of them singletons, with about 3.5% in the top ten. Here the sequenced sample was peripheral blood, taken after pregnancy. Source of these receptors: a female donor with multiple sclerosis, enrolled in a pregnancy study.

The J gene is TRBJ2-7, the V gene TRBV5-6, with TRBD2 matching over 11 bases. This CDR3 is 17 amino acids long. Germline V CDR1 and CDR2: SGHDT, YYEEEE. With 4 bases clipped from V and 0 bases from J, the junction kept 9 bases outside the gene matches. CDR3 sequence: CASSHTSSGGFSYEQYF. The CDR3, as DNA: TGTGCCAGCAGCCACACCTCTAGCGGGGGGTTCTCCTACGAGCAGTACTTC.

The chain uses TRBV2 and TRBJ1-4; 7 nucleotides match TRBD1. This CDR3 contains 14 residues. Per germline, CDR1 SNHLY and CDR2 FYNNEI. V gave up 6 bases and J gave up 5 bases; unmatched junction bases: 6. The DNA of the CDR3 is TGTGCCAGCAGCCCCGGGACAGTCAATGAAAAACTGTTTTTT. Translating gives CASSPGTVNEKLFF.

This chain uses TRBV5-1 with TRBJ2-2; D possibly corresponds to TRBD1 (5 bases). Germline V gene lookup returns CDR1 SGHRS and CDR2 YFSETQ. The V gene lost 2 bases and the J gene lost 0 bases, with 11 bases spanning the gap. The CDR3 runs 16 residues. Written as DNA, the CDR3 is TGCGCCAGCAGCTTCCCCCGACAGACGAACACCGGGGAGCTGTTTTTT. It translates to CASSFPRQTNTGELFF.

This chain joins TRBV5-1 and TRBJ1-6; possible D gene TRBD1, 6 bases. CDR1 and CDR2 (germline): SGHRS, YFSETQ. This CDR3 is built from 13 residues. V was cut by 0 bases and J by 8 bases, with 6 bases left in between. The CDR3 bases are TGCGCCAGCAGCTTGGACAGGGATTCACCCCTCCACTTT. It yields the protein CASSLDRDSPLHF. Complete variable domain (other parts from reference TRBV5-1 and TRBJ1-6): KAGVTQTPRYLIKTRGQQVTLSCSPISGHRSVSWYQQTPGQGLQFLFEYFSETQRNKGNFPGRFSGRQFSNSRSEMNVSTLELGDSALYLCASSLDRDSPLHFGNGTRLTVT.

The rearrangement uses TRBV5-4 and TRBJ2-3, with a possible D match to TRBD1 (6 bases). Trimming cost V 3 bases and J 1 base, with 9 bases left between them. The length of the CDR3 is 14 residues. Germline-derived CDR1 and CDR2 are SGHNT and YYREEE (reference sequence). CDR3: CASSSNRGTDTQYF. DNA for the CDR3: TGTGCCAGCAGCTCGAACAGGGGCACAGATACGCAGTATTTT.

CDR3 amino acids: CAWSVQLNTEAFF. In DNA form, the CDR3 reads TGTGCCTGGAGTGTACAGTTGAACACTGAAGCTTTCTTT. The chain carries TRBV30 and TRBJ1-1; no firm D call. This CDR3 is built from 13 residues. From germline, CDR1 is GTSNPN and CDR2 SVGIG (reference sequence). V was cut by 0 bases and J by 0 bases, with 5 bases left in between. The full variable domain, completed using reference TRBV30 and TRBJ1-1, is SQTIHQWPATLVQPVGSPLSLECTVEGTSNPNLYWYRQAAGRGLQLLFYSVGIGQISSEVPQNLSASRPQDRQFILSSKKLLLSDSGFYLCAWSVQLNTEAFFGQGTRLTVV.

V is TRBV27 and J is TRBJ1-3; D gene unclear. The CDR3 loop spans 16 amino acids. V gave up 2 bases and J gave up 0 bases, with 11 bases separating them. In germline, CDR1 is MNHEY, CDR2 SMNVEV (reference sequence). The CDR3 protein is CASSLRSPYSGNTIYF. The DNA for the CDR3 is TGTGCCAGCAGTTTAAGAAGCCCTTACTCTGGAAACACCATATATTTT.

The J gene is TRBJ2-7, the V gene TRBV10-1, with TRBD2 identical over 8 bases. Germline lookup yields CDR1 WNHNN and CDR2 SYGVQD (reference sequence). The ends lost 2 bases at V and 5 bases at J; junction bases unmatched: 11. CDR3 length equals 16 residues. DNA for the CDR3: TGCGCCAGCAGTGAGATCGACGGACTAGCCATGGACGAGCAGTACTTC. Protein: CASSEIDGLAMDEQYF.

The chain carries TRBV10-3 and TRBJ1-2; D is perhaps TRBD1 (6 bases). Germline V gene sequence: CDR1 ENHRY, CDR2 SYGVKD. This CDR3 comprises 15 residues. The V gene lost 7 bases and the J gene lost 4 bases, with 19 bases spanning the gap. The CDR3 DNA follows: TGTGCCATCACCCAAGCCGGGACATATCCCTATGGCTACACCTTC. It codes for CAITQAGTYPYGYTF.

The chain uses TRBV11-2 and TRBJ2-5; no reliable D call. The CDR3 is 12 amino acids. V was pared by 5 bases and J by 1 base, with 5 bases between. Germline loops: CDR1 SGHAT, CDR2 FQNNGV. The CDR3 here is CASSILQETQYF. The CDR3 nucleotides read TGTGCCAGCAGCATCCTCCAAGAGACCCAGTACTTC.

The chain joins TRBV5-4 to TRBJ1-2, with D possibly being TRBD1 (5 bases). The germline V and J ends were trimmed by 4 bases and 5 bases, with 15 bases remaining between them. Per the germline V gene, CDR1 is SGHNT and CDR2 is YYREEE (reference sequence). CDR3 length equals 14 residues. The CDR3 here is CASSLTERSYGYTF. In DNA form, the CDR3 reads TGTGCCAGCAGCCTGACAGAGCGAAGTTATGGCTACACCTTC. The variable domain in full, with the rest retrieved from reference TRBV5-4 and TRBJ1-2, is ETGVTQSPTHLIKTRGQQVTLRCSSQSGHNTVSWYQQALGQGPQFIFQYYREEENGRGNFPPRFSGLQFPNYSSELNVNALELDDSALYLCASSLTERSYGYTFGSGTRLTVV.

This clone was seen a few times. The gene calls are TRBV27 and TRBJ1-2; D gene ambiguous. CDR1 is MNHEY and CDR2 is SMNVEV in the germline V gene (reference sequence). V lost 6 bases and J lost 5, with 16 bases in between. CDR3 size: 14 residues. The CDR3 DNA sequence: TGTGCCAGCAGCGCCGAGGTCGGAGATTATGGCTACACCTTC. Protein product: CASSAEVGDYGYTF.

The chain uses TRBV9 and TRBJ2-1, with 9 bases matching TRBD2. From germline, CDR1 is SGDLS and CDR2 YYNGEE. The CDR3 is 14 amino acids. The V segment lost 0 bases and the J segment 10 bases; nucleotides outside the gene matches: 5. The CDR3 nucleotides are TGTGCCAGCAGCGTAGGCGGGGGGGCCGGGGAGCAGTTCTTC. Translation: CASSVGGGAGEQFF.

This rearrangement joins TRBV5-1 to TRBJ2-1, with TRBD2 identical over 9 bases. The CDR3 has 18 amino acids. From germline, CDR1 is SGHRS and CDR2 YFSETQ. V trimming: 2 bases; J trimming: 1 base; junction bases outside the gene matches: 10. Here the CDR3 reads CASSFPAGGRRSYNEQFF. The DNA of the CDR3 is TGCGCCAGCAGCTTCCCAGCGGGGGGCCGCCGTTCCTACAATGAGCAGTTCTTC. Full variable domain (outside the CDR3, taken from reference TRBV5-1 and TRBJ2-1): KAGVTQTPRYLIKTRGQQVTLSCSPISGHRSVSWYQQTPGQGLQFLFEYFSETQRNKGNFPGRFSGRQFSNSRSEMNVSTLELGDSALYLCASSFPAGGRRSYNEQFFGPGTRLTVL.

This clone was found many times. V is TRBV11-1 and J is TRBJ2-3; possible D gene TRBD1, 6 bases. This CDR3 spans 15 amino acids. CDR1 is SGHAT and CDR2 is FQDESV in the germline V gene (reference sequence). V gave up 5 bases and J gave up 2 bases, with 14 bases separating them. The CDR3 nucleotides read TGTGCCAGCAGCGGCGACAGGCTCCCCACAGATACGCAGTATTTT. Translating gives CASSGDRLPTDTQYF.

This chain connects TRBV9 to TRBJ1-5; D might be TRBD1 (5 bases). Trimming left V 0 bases short and J 3 bases short, with 10 bases between. Germline CDR1 and CDR2: SGDLS and YYNGEE. This CDR3 comprises 15 residues. CDR3 bases: TGTGCCAGCAGCGTAGGGGGGGGGAACAATCAGCCCCAGCATTTT. It is translated as CASSVGGGNNQPQHF.

This rearrangement joins TRBV6-1 to TRBJ2-5; the match to TRBD2 covers 7 bases. The trim removed 6 bases at V and 5 bases at J, leaving 12 bases unmatched. The CDR3 consists of 15 residues. CDR1 and CDR2 (germline): MNHNS, SASEGT. The CDR3 is CASRASGAGLETQYF. CDR3 DNA: TGTGCCAGCAGGGCGAGCGGGGCCGGGTTGGAGACCCAGTACTTC.

The genes are TRBV21-1 and TRBJ1-5; the table's D call, TRBD1, was not checked against the DNA. TRBV21-1 is a pseudogene locus. This CDR3 has 16 residues. CDR3 DNA sequence: TGTGCCAGCAGCAAACGTTCAACAGGGTGTAATCAGCCCCAGCATTTT. As protein: CASSKRSTGCNQPQHF.

The chain carries TRBV19 and TRBJ1-1; 9 nucleotides agree with TRBD1. V gave up 6 bases and J gave up 5 bases; unmatched junction bases: 10. This CDR3 has 15 residues. CDR1 LNHDA and CDR2 SQIVND come from the germline V gene (reference sequence). CDR3 amino acids: CASSLMGQGGTEAFF. The CDR3 DNA sequence: TGTGCCAGTAGCCTGATGGGACAGGGAGGAACTGAAGCTTTCTTT.

The chain links TRBV13 to TRBJ2-7; D is possibly TRBD2 (6 bases). The CDR3 is 13 amino acids. V gave up 3 bases and J gave up 0 bases, with 6 bases separating them. CDR1 and CDR2 from the germline V gene are PRHDT and FYEKMQ (reference sequence). The CDR3 region has the DNA TGTGCCAGCAGCTTCGGGAGCTCCTACGAGCAGTACTTC. Its protein is CASSFGSSYEQYF.

The chain carries TRBV30 and TRBJ1-3; tentative D call: TRBD1 (6 bases). The CDR3 has 15 amino acids. The germline CDR1 and CDR2 sequences are GTSNPN and SVGIG (reference sequence). Trimming pared 7 bases from V and 0 bases from J, leaving 16 bases between. The CDR3 coding sequence is TGTGCCTCCACCCCGGGACACCTCTCTGGAAACACCATATATTTT. This codes for CASTPGHLSGNTIYF.

The chain employs TRBV6-5 and TRBJ1-6, with a possible D match to TRBD1 (5 bases). Germline V gene lookup returns CDR1 MNHEY and CDR2 SVGAGI. V was cut by 6 bases and J by 10 bases, with 16 bases left in between. The CDR3 totals 14 residues. The CDR3 sequence: CASRTDKKYSPLHF. Here the CDR3 DNA reads TGTGCCAGCAGAACGGACAAAAAATACTCACCCCTCCACTTT.

The chain carries TRBV6-5 and TRBJ1-1; a possible D gene is TRBD1 (6 bases). Germline V lookup: CDR1 MNHEY, CDR2 SVGAGI. This CDR3 is 14 amino acids long. V lost 6 bases to trimming and J lost 6 bases, with 17 bases between them. CDR3 region: CASSTSRGAPEAFF. CDR3 coding DNA: TGTGCCAGCAGCACCTCCCGGGGGGCGCCTGAAGCTTTCTTT.

The genes are TRBV19 and TRBJ1-1, with TRBD1 matching 8 bases. The CDR3 totals 13 residues. The V and J ends lost 6 bases and 3 bases, in that order; junction bases with no gene match: 3. Germline V gene lookup returns CDR1 LNHDA and CDR2 SQIVND (reference sequence). CDR3 residues: CASSSGGDTEAFF. CDR3 coding DNA: TGTGCCAGTAGCTCAGGGGGCGACACTGAAGCTTTCTTT.

This chain joins TRBV6-1 and TRBJ2-3; D not certain. The CDR3 consists of 14 residues. V was pared by 3 bases and J by 0 bases, with 7 bases between. Germline-derived CDR1 and CDR2 are MNHNS and SASEGT. For the CDR3, the DNA is TGTGCCAGCAGTGAGGGCTATAGCACAGATACGCAGTATTTT. Its translation is CASSEGYSTDTQYF.

V gene TRBV5-3 combines with J gene TRBJ2-4; 13 bases are shared with TRBD2. TRBV5-3 is assigned to the ORF class and has an uncertain function. The V segment lost 2 bases and the J segment 8 bases; nucleotides outside the gene matches: 10. The CDR3 runs to 17 residues. The CDR3 nucleotides read TGTGCCAGAAGCTTCGGACTAGCGGGGGCCACTGGAGACATTCAGTACTTC. Encoded protein: CARSFGLAGATGDIQYF.

A single count supports this clone. The V and J genes are TRBV5-4 and TRBJ1-6; D gene uncertain. The CDR3 spans 14 residues. V was cut by 0 bases and J by 10 bases, with 11 bases left in between. The germline CDR1 and CDR2 sequences are SGHNT and YYREEE (reference sequence). The CDR3 DNA reads TGTGCCAGCAGCTTGGTCGGGGAAGGGTCACCCCTCCACTTT. As protein: CASSLVGEGSPLHF.

The CDR3 sequence is CSQQRGTTGEAFF. DNA for the CDR3: TGCAGCCAGCAAAGGGGGACCACTGGTGAAGCTTTCTTT. The chain carries TRBV29-1 and TRBJ1-1; perhaps TRBD1 as D (6 bases). The germline V gene has CDR1 SQVTM and CDR2 ANQGSEA. The CDR3 contains 13 residues. V lost 8 bases, J lost 7 bases, and 20 bases lay in between.

This sequence joins TRBV13 and TRBJ2-2; a possible D gene is TRBD2 (8 bases). Germline CDR1 is PRHDT and CDR2 is FYEKMQ (reference sequence). This CDR3 region has 16 residues. V lost 7 bases, J lost 4 bases, and 19 bases lay in between. The CDR3 is CASTPGGLGGTGELFF. CDR3 DNA sequence: TGTGCCAGCACCCCAGGGGGACTAGGGGGCACCGGGGAGCTGTTTTTT.

The chain carries TRBV7-9 and TRBJ1-5; D gene ambiguous. This CDR3 spans 16 amino acids. Germline assignment: CDR1 SEHNR and CDR2 FQNEAQ (reference sequence). The germline V and J ends were trimmed by 5 bases and 6 bases, with 20 bases remaining between them. The CDR3, as DNA: TGTGCCAGCAGCGCCCCCGGTTTTGGAGGTGGTCAGCCCCAGCATTTT. This codes for CASSAPGFGGGQPQHF.